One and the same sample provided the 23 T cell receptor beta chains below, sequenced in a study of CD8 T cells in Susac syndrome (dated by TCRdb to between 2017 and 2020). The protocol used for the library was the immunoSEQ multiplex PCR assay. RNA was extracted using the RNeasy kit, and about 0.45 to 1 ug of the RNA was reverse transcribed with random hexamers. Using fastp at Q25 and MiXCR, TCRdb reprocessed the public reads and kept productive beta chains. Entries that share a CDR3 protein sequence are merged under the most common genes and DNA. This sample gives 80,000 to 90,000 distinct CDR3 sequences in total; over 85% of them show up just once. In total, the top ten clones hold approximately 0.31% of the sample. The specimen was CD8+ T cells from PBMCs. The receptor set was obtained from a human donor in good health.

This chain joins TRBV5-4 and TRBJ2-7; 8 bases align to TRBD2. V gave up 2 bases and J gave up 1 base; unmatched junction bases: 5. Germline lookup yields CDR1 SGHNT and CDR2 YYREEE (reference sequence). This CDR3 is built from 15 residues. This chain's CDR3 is CASSFEAGVSYEQYF. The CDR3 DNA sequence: TGTGCCAGCAGCTTCGAAGCGGGGGTTTCCTACGAGCAGTACTTC.

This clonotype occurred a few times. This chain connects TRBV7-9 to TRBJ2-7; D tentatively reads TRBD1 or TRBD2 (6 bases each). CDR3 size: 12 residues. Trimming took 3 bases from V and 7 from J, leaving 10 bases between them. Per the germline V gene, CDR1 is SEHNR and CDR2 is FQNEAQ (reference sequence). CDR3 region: CASSFGGGEQYF. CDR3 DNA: TGTGCCAGCAGCTTCGGGGGCGGGGAGCAGTACTTC.

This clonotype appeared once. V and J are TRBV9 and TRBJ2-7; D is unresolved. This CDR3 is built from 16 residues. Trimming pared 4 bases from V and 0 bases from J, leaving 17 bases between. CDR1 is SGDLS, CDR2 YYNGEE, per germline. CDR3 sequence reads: CASSHNTVSSSYEQYF. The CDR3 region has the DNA TGTGCCAGCAGCCATAACACGGTCTCTAGCTCCTACGAGCAGTACTTC. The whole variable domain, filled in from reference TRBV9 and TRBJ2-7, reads DSGVTQTPKHLITATGQRVTLRCSPRSGDLSVYWYQQSLDQGLQFLIQYYNGEERAKGNILERFSAQQFPDLHSELNLSSLELGDSALYFCASSHNTVSSSYEQYFGPGTRLTVT.

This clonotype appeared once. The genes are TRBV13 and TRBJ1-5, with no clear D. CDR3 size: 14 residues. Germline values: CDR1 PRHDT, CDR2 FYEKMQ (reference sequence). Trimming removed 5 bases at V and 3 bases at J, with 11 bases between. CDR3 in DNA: TGTGCCAGCAGCACCCATAACTCCAATCAGCCCCAGCATTTT. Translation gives CASSTHNSNQPQHF.

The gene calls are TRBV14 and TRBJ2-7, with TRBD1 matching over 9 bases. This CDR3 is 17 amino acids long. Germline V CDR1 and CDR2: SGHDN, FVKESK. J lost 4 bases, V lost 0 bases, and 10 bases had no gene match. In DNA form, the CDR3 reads TGTGCCAGCAGCCAAGATTCAGAGGGACAGGGTTGGTACGAGCAGTACTTC. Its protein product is CASSQDSEGQGWYEQYF.

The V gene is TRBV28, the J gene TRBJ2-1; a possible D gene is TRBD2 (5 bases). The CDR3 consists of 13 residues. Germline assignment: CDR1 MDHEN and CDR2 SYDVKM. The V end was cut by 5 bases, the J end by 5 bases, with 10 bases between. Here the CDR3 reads CASSPWGDNEQFF. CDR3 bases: TGTGCCAGCAGTCCCTGGGGAGACAATGAGCAGTTCTTC.

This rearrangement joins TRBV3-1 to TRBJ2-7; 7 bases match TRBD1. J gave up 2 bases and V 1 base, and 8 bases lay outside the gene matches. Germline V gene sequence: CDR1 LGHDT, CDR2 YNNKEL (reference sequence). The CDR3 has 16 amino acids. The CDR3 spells CASSQARQGSTYEQYF. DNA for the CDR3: TGTGCCAGCAGCCAAGCCAGACAGGGAAGTACCTACGAGCAGTACTTC.

CDR3 residues: CASSLVGGGMHEQFF. The CDR3 bases are TGTGCCAGCAGCTTGGTGGGCGGGGGGATGCATGAGCAGTTCTTC. The chain couples TRBV5-6 to TRBJ2-1, with TRBD2 matching over 8 bases. Per germline, CDR1 SGHDT and CDR2 YYEEEE. Trimming at V came to 0 bases and at J to 8 bases, leaving 7 bases not matched to a gene. This CDR3 comprises 15 residues. Together with reference TRBV5-6 and TRBJ2-1, the CDR3 gives the full variable domain: DAGVTQSPTHLIKTRGQQVTLRCSPKSGHDTVSWYQQALGQGPQFIFQYYEEEERQRGNFPDRFSGHQFPNYSSELNVNALLLGDSALYLCASSLVGGGMHEQFFGPGTRLTVL.

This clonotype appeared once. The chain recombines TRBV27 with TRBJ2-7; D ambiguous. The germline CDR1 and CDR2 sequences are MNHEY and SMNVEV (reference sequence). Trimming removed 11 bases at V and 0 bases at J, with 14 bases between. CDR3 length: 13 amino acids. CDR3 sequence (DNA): TGTGCCTCGTCGGTCGGCGCCTCCTACGAGCAGTACTTC. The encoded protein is CASSVGASYEQYF.

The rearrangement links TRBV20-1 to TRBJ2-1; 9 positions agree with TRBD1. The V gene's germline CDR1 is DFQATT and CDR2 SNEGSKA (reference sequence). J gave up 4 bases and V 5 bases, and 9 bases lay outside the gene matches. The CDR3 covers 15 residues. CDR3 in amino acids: CSAGRDREPYNEQFF. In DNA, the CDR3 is TGCAGTGCTGGCCGGGACAGGGAACCTTACAATGAGCAGTTCTTC.

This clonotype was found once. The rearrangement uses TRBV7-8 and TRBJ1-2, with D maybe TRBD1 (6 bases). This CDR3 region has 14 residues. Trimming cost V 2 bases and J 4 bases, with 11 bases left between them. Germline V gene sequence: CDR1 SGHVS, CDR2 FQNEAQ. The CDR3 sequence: CASSLSGTTYGYTF. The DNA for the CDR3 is TGTGCCAGCAGCTTATCAGGGACAACCTATGGCTACACCTTC.

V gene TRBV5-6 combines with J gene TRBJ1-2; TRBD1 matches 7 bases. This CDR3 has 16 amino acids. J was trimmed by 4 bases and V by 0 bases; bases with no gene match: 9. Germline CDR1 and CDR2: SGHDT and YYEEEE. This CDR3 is CASSLATGTYPYGYTF. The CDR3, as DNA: TGTGCCAGCAGCTTGGCGACAGGGACCTATCCCTATGGCTACACCTTC.

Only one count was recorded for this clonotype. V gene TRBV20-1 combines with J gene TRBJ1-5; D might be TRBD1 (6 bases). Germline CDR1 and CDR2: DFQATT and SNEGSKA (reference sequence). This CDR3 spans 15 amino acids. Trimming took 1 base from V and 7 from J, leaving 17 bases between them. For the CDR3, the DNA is TGCAGTGCTAGAGGAGGGGGGGCCCTTAGACAGCCCCAGCATTTT. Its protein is CSARGGGALRQPQHF.

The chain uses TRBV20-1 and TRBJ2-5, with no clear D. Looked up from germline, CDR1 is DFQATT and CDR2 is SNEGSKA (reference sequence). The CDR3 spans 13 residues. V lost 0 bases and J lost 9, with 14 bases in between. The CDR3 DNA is TGCAGTGCTAGAGATCCGGATAGCACGCCCCAGTACTTC. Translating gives CSARDPDSTPQYF.

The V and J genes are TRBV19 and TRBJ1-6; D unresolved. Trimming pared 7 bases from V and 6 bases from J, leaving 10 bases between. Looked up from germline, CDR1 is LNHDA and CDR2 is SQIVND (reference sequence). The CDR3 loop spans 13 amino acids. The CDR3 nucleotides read TGTGCCAGTATCGGAGGGTTTAATTCACCCCTCCACTTT. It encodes CASIGGFNSPLHF.

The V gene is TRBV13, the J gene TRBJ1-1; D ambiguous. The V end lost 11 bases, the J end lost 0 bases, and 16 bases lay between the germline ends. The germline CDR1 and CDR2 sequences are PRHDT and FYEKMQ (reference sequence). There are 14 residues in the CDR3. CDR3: CASDSLGVNTEAFF. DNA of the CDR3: TGTGCCTCCGACTCACTTGGGGTGAACACTGAAGCTTTCTTT.

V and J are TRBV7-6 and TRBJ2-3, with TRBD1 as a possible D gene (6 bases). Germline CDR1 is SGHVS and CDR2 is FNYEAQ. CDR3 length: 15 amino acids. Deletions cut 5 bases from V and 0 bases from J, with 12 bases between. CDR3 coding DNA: TGTGCCAGCAGCGAACCGGGACAAAGCACAGATACGCAGTATTTT. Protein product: CASSEPGQSTDTQYF.

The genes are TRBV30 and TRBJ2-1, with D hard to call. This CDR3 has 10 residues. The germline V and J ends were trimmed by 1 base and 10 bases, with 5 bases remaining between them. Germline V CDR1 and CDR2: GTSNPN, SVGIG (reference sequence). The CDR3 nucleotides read TGTGCCTGGAGTGGGGCGGAGCAGTTCTTC. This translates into CAWSGAEQFF. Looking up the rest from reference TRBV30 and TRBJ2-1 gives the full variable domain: SQTIHQWPATLVQPVGSPLSLECTVEGTSNPNLYWYRQAAGRGLQLLFYSVGIGQISSEVPQNLSASRPQDRQFILSSKKLLLSDSGFYLCAWSGAEQFFGPGTRLTVL.

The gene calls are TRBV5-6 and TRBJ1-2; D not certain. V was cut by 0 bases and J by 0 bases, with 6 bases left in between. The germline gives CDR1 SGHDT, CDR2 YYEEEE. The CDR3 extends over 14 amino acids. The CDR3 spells CASSLELANYGYTF. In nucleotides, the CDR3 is TGTGCCAGCAGCTTGGAGCTCGCTAACTATGGCTACACCTTC. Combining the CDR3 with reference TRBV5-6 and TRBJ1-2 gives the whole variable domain DAGVTQSPTHLIKTRGQQVTLRCSPKSGHDTVSWYQQALGQGPQFIFQYYEEEERQRGNFPDRFSGHQFPNYSSELNVNALLLGDSALYLCASSLELANYGYTFGSGTRLTVV.

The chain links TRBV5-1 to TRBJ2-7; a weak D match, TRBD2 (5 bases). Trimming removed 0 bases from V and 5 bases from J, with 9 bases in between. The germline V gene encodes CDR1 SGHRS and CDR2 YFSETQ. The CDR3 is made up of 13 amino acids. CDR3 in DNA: TGCGCCAGCAGCTTGGCCGGGGTCCACGAGCAGTACTTC. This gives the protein CASSLAGVHEQYF.

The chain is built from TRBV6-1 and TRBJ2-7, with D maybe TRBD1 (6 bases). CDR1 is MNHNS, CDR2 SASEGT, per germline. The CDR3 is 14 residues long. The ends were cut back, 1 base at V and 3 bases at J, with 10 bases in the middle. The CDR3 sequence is CASSEGTVGYEQYF. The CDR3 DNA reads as TGTGCCAGCAGTGAAGGGACAGTGGGCTACGAGCAGTACTTC.

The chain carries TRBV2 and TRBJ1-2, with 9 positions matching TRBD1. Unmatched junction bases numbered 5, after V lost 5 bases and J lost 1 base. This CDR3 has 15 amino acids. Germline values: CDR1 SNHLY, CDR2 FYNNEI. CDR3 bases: TGTGCCAGCAGTTCCGGGACAGGGAGTAACTATGGCTACACCTTC. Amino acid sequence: CASSSGTGSNYGYTF.

The CDR3 reads CASSLGQRGDGELFF. The CDR3 DNA is TGTGCCAGCAGCCTGGGCCAGCGGGGGGACGGGGAGCTGTTTTTT. This chain links TRBV5-6 with TRBJ2-2; TRBD2 aligns across 9 bases. V shed 4 bases and J 7 bases; nucleotides not matched to a gene: 8. CDR1 and CDR2 (germline): SGHDT, YYEEEE. This CDR3 region has 15 residues.